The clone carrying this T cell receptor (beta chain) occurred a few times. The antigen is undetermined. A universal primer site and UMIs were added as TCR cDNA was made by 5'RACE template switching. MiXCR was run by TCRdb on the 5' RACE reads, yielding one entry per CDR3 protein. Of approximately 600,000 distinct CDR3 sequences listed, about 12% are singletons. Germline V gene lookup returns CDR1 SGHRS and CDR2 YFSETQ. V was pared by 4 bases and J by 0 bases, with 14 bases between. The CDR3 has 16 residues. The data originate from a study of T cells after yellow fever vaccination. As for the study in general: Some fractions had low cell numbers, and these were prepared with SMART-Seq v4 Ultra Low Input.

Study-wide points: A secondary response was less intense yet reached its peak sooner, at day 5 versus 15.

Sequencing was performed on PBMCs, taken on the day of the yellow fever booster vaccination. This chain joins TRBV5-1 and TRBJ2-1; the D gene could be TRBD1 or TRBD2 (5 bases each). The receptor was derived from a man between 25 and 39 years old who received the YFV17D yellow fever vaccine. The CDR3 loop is CASSRGTVSSYNEQFF. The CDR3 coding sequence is TGCGCCAGCAGCCGAGGGACGGTGAGCTCCTACAATGAGCAGTTCTTC.